This TCR beta chain comes out of a study of radiotherapy plus CTLA-4 blockade in lung cancer. Only in-frame clones appear in the TCRdb table, and some are missing; sequencing was by immunoSEQ multiplex PCR. The table includes about 97,000 clones, approximately 74% detected once. The V and J ends lost 5 bases and 9 bases, in that order; junction bases with no gene match: 11. The CDR3 length is 13 residues. Germline V gene sequence: CDR1 GTSNPN, CDR2 SVGIG (reference sequence). Material: peripheral blood, obtained from a patient treated with radiotherapy plus ipilimumab. The origin of this receptor is a human donor with non-small cell lung cancer who had a partial response to radiotherapy plus ipilimumab. Some clones in this sample may be carry-over from other donors' samples. The gene calls are TRBV30 and TRBJ1-1, with TRBD1 matching 8 bases. The CDR3 sequence is CAWREPDREKAFF. The DNA of the CDR3 is TGTGCCTGGCGGGAGCCGGACAGGGAGAAAGCTTTCTTT.